This T cell receptor (beta chain) was documented in a study of neurological immune-mediated disorders. General study points: No CDR3 amino acid sequences recurred among expanded clones across subjects, suggesting private repertoires in all groups.

The cDNA was produced through 5'RACE with 10-nucleotide random UMIs. A single record per CDR3 protein comes from TCRdb applying MiXCR to the 5' RACE reads. The table lists about 99,000 distinct CDR3 sequences, 9.5% to 14% of them singletons, with about 3% in the top ten. Trimming cost V 7 bases and J 7 bases; bases outside gene matches: 16. The CDR3 has 15 residues. Germline loops: CDR1 SGHRS, CDR2 YFSETQ. As to this clonotype: Its antigen is as yet unknown.

This sample's time point: longitudinal time-point 3. A total of 2 million PBMCs stored at -80 degrees C provided the unsorted libraries. This sequence originates from a female donor with HTLV-1-associated myelopathy (HAM/TSP). The sample was PBMCs. The gene calls are TRBV5-1 and TRBJ1-1; TRBD1 aligns across 7 bases. The CDR3 loop is CASWLGYRGPVEAFF. CDR3 in DNA: TGCGCCAGCTGGCTAGGGTACAGGGGTCCGGTTGAAGCTTTCTTT.